This T cell receptor (beta chain) is from a study of blood T cell repertoires in COVID-19. Study at large: Samples representing acute and convalescent COVID-19 were sourced from the United States, Italy and Spain.

Residents of about two dozen US areas, aged about 18 to 100 years, made up the participants. Sequenced by immunoSEQ multiplex PCR; TCRdb stores in-frame clones only, minus some. This sample has about 200,000 clones, with around 82% found just once. Germline V lookup: CDR1 SGHNT, CDR2 YYREEE (reference sequence). There are 15 residues in the CDR3. The V end lost 2 bases, the J end lost 0 bases, and 9 bases lay between the germline ends. Sequenced sample: PBMCs or T cells enriched from blood (not recorded which). The J gene is TRBJ1-3, the V gene TRBV5-4; D not certain. The receptor was derived from a man aged 35 to 55 who had recovered from COVID-19. The CDR3 DNA sequence: TGTGCCAGCAGCTTCAGAGGGCCCTCTGGAAACACCATATATTTT. It is translated as CASSFRGPSGNTIYF.